This paragraph covers one T cell receptor beta chain sequence. The data originate from a study of blood T cell repertoires in COVID-19. On the study more broadly: From the United States, Italy and Spain came samples of acute and convalescent COVID-19. The cDNA or gDNA used as material had been derived from T cells, B-cell-depleted T cells, or PBMCs.

Original handling: Cell counts per sample came from amplifying reference gene primers. TCRdb keeps only in-frame clones here, not all; method: immunoSEQ multiplex PCR. The V and J calls and clone size are taken from that table; D and trimming were inferred from the DNA. The sample includes fewer than 500,000 clones, just over 85% of them seen just once. The CDR3 runs to 14 residues. CDR1 SNHLY and CDR2 FYNNEI come from the germline V gene. Trimming left V 8 bases short and J 0 bases short, with 11 bases between. The chain employs TRBV2 and TRBJ2-1, with D uncertain. Material for sequencing was peripheral blood. This TCR came from a woman in her thirties with active or convalescent COVID-19. CDR3 coding DNA: TGTGCCAGCGTGCTCATGAGCTCCTACAATGAGCAGTTCTTC. Protein product: CASVLMSSYNEQFF.